This TCR beta chain came from a study of T cell responses to AZD1222 COVID-19 vaccine. Using immunoSEQ multiplex PCR, the repertoire was profiled, and TCRdb retains in-frame clones only, with some absent. The sample holds 95,000 to 150,000 clones, approximately 89% seen once. In the case of this clone: What it binds is not known.

Germline CDR1 reads SGHRS; CDR2 reads YFSETQ. V was cut by 5 bases and J by 8 bases, with 20 bases left in between. This CDR3 has 15 residues. Study observations and caveats: Clonal diversity may have been underestimated in mostly white British donors.

Sequencing used peripheral blood, obtained 28 days after the second AZD1222 dose. The chain is built from TRBV5-1 and TRBJ2-1; D may be TRBD1 (6 bases). This sequence was found in an adult who received the AZD1222 COVID-19 vaccine. The CDR3: CASSKDPGAGDEQFF. The CDR3 region has the DNA TGCGCCAGCAGTAAAGATCCAGGGGCTGGGGATGAGCAGTTCTTC.